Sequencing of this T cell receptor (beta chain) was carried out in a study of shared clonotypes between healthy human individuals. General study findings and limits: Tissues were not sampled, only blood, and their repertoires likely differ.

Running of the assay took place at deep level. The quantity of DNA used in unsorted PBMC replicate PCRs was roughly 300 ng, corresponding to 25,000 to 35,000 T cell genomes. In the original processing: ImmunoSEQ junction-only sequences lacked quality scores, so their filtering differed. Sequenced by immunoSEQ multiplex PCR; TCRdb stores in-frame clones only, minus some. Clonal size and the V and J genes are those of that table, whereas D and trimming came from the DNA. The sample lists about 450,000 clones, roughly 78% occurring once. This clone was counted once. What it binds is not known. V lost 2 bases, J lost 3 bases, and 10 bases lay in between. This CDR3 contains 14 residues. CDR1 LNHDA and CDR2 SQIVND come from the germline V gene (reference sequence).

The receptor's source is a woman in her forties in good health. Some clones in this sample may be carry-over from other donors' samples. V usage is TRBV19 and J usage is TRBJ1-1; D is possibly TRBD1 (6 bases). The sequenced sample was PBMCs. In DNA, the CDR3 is TGTGCCAGTAGTATAACCAGGGGCGACACTGAAGCTTTCTTT. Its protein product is CASSITRGDTEAFF.